The clone carrying this T cell receptor beta chain was observed a handful of times. The antigen remains undetermined. Receiving focal radiation plus CTLA-4 blockade with ipilimumab were patients who had chemo-refractory metastatic non-small-cell lung cancer. The data derive from a study of radiotherapy plus CTLA-4 blockade in lung cancer. Study context: Disease control was seen in 31% of patients, objective responses in 18%.

Germline-derived CDR1 and CDR2 are LNHDA and SQIVND (reference sequence). The CDR3 has 14 residues. The ends lost 7 bases at V and 0 bases at J; junction bases unmatched: 5. Study observations and caveats: Among reported predictors of response, early blood T cell clone dynamics with interferon-beta performed best. Clones of tumor-derived TCRs expanded in blood after radiotherapy plus ipilimumab.

Some clones are missing from TCRdb's copy, which holds only in-frame ones; the method was immunoSEQ multiplex PCR. Of under 100,000 clones listed, around 86% are singletons. The source material was peripheral blood, sampled from a patient treated with radiotherapy plus ipilimumab. This TCR was recovered from a human donor with non-small cell lung cancer that progressed on radiotherapy plus ipilimumab. The J gene is TRBJ1-1, the V gene TRBV19; 7 bases line up with TRBD1. In DNA, the CDR3 is TGTGCCAGTAACAGGGGTGGATTGAACACTGAAGCTTTCTTT. Its translation: CASNRGGLNTEAFF.